This passage covers 6 T cell receptor beta chains from one sample sequenced in a study of control samples from healthy donors and cancer patients. Sequenced by immunoSEQ multiplex PCR; TCRdb stores in-frame clones only, minus some. The sample has 100,000 to 150,000 clones; roughly 92% are singletons. Sequencing was performed on PBMCs. All receptors derive from a man at least 80 years old with head and neck cancer.

On this clone itself: The same CDR3 can be traced to other DNA sequences in this sample. The V call is TRBV5-1, the J call TRBJ2-1, with 9 positions matching TRBD2. The CDR3 extends over 15 amino acids. The junction had 3 bases not matched to a gene; V was cut back by 1 base and J by 4 bases. Germline values: CDR1 SGHRS, CDR2 YFSETQ. The CDR3 loop is CASSLRLAGYNEQFF. The CDR3 nucleotides read TGCGCCAGCAGCTTGCGGCTAGCGGGGTACAATGAGCAGTTCTTC.

A single count supports this clone. The V and J genes are TRBV12-3 or TRBV12-4 and TRBJ2-5, with no clear D. The CDR3 has 13 amino acids. With 5 bases removed from V and 5 bases from J, the gap between germline ends came to 12 bases. The CDR3 reads CASSPWGGETQYF. In nucleotides, the CDR3 is TGTGCCAGCAGTCCCTGGGGTGGGGAGACCCAGTACTTC.

V usage is TRBV5-4 and J usage is TRBJ1-2; D remains unclear. Germline V gene data show CDR1 as SGHNT and CDR2 as YYREEE (reference sequence). The CDR3 has 14 residues. V was trimmed by 2 bases and J by 7 bases, leaving 15 bases between them. This CDR3 reads CASSFQGLPVGYTF. CDR3 DNA: TGTGCCAGCAGCTTTCAAGGACTCCCCGTTGGCTACACCTTC.

The V and J genes are TRBV5-1 and TRBJ2-2; possibly TRBD1 for D (6 bases). This CDR3 region has 15 residues. Trimming stripped 3 bases from V and 2 bases from J, with 11 bases between. From germline, CDR1 is SGHRS and CDR2 YFSETQ. CDR3 bases: TGCGCCAGCAGCTCCGGACAGCTAAACACCGGGGAGCTGTTTTTT. Translation gives CASSSGQLNTGELFF.

The count of this clone is one. V is TRBV18 and J is TRBJ1-2; D not certain. Deletions cut 0 bases from V and 4 bases from J, with 12 bases between. The germline gives CDR1 KGHSH, CDR2 LQKENI. The CDR3 extends over 15 amino acids. CDR3 region: CASSPPGSDLYGYTF. CDR3 coding DNA: TGTGCCAGCTCACCACCTGGGTCAGACCTCTATGGCTACACCTTC.

This clone was picked up a small number of times. This rearrangement joins TRBV19 to TRBJ2-7; D is undetermined. Germline V gene lookup returns CDR1 LNHDA and CDR2 SQIVND (reference sequence). There are 15 residues in the CDR3. Trimming left V 6 bases short and J 7 bases short, with 22 bases between. CDR3 sequence: CASSPSTTGLREQYF. Written as DNA, the CDR3 is TGTGCCAGTAGCCCCTCTACTACCGGCCTACGTGAGCAGTACTTC.